A selection of T cell receptor beta chains follows, all from one sample in a study of T cells expressing NK-cell markers. TCRdb re-called the 5' RACE reads and gives one entry per CDR3 protein, without DNA. Here the sample table reports 150,000 or so distinct CDR3 sequences. Sequencing was carried out using blood T cells: a sorted CD56 or NKG2C T cell subset, CD4+ or CD8+ T cells, or bulk PBMC T cells (not recorded which). The receptor set was obtained from a woman between 45 and 60 years old in good health. The CDR3 runs from the conserved cysteine through the conserved F or W.

V	J	CDR3
TRBV15	TRBJ2-7	CATSRDSGSSAEQYF
TRBV5-6	TRBJ2-1	CASSGDADNEQFF
TRBV7-9	TRBJ2-1	CASSLGTTDEQFF
TRBV7-6	TRBJ1-1	CASSPTAGTEAFF
TRBV4-1	TRBJ1-5	CASSPISRDRDRQPQHF
TRBV15	TRBJ2-7	CATSGDRGYYEQYF
TRBV4-1	TRBJ2-1	CASSQVHSSGRGDEQFF
TRBV27	TRBJ2-3	CASSFWREGLGSTDTQYF
TRBV24-1	TRBJ2-1	CATSARTGGQYNSYNEQFF
TRBV4-1	TRBJ2-5	CASSPLPDRAETQYF
TRBV29-1	TRBJ2-7	CSVVRAEAYEQYF
TRBV20-1	TRBJ2-3	CSARASWEADTQYF
TRBV13	TRBJ2-1	CASSLVTSGYYNEQFF
TRBV3-1	TRBJ2-1	CASSQVFPPSARYNEQFF
TRBV11-1	TRBJ2-2	CASSPMTHVGELFF
TRBV7-9	TRBJ2-1	CASSSRAGPGDEQFF
TRBV7-9	TRBJ2-3	CASSLGRGTDTQYF
TRBV10-3	TRBJ1-1	CAISESPGTEAFF
TRBV5-1	TRBJ2-5	CASSLVFGGDDQETQYF
TRBV29-1	TRBJ1-2	CSVEETGVVYGYTF
TRBV27	TRBJ2-1	CASSLYWGQGIFF
TRBV5-1	TRBJ2-2	CASTEYSTGELFF
TRBV4-2	TRBJ2-7	CASSQWASRDTYEQYF
TRBV5-6	TRBJ1-5	CASSRGGQPQHF
TRBV7-9	TRBJ2-3	CASSPVTGWQYF
TRBV4-1	TRBJ2-3	CASSPSAGNTDTQYF
TRBV29-1	TRBJ2-6	CSVVGLGGANVLTF
TRBV7-9	TRBJ1-2	CASSLGVQYGYTF
TRBV13	TRBJ2-7	CASSYGLAGFHYEQYF
TRBV24-1	TRBJ2-1	CATSDLGGNEQFF
TRBV5-1	TRBJ2-7	CASSTEATVEQYF
TRBV11-2	TRBJ1-3	CASSPLTGNTIYF
TRBV7-9	TRBJ2-7	CASNPLGYEQYF
TRBV12-3/TRBV12-4	TRBJ2-1	CASSPGTNVEQFF
TRBV7-2	TRBJ1-6	CASTSTGTYNSPLHF
TRBV5-1	TRBJ2-3	CASSNPETSGSTDTQYF
TRBV4-1	TRBJ2-3	CASSQEPREDTQYF
TRBV4-2	TRBJ2-5	CASSPRGATDLQETQYF
TRBV6-5	TRBJ2-1	CASSYGGDYNSYNEQFF
TRBV7-9	TRBJ2-3	CASSQTSGGLLDTQYF
TRBV27	TRBJ1-5	CASSLWAVSNQPQHF
TRBV2	TRBJ2-5	CASSEAETASVETQYF
TRBV6-5	TRBJ2-3	CASSQQASTDTQYF
TRBV5-1	TRBJ2-3	CASFDLLTDTQYF
TRBV27	TRBJ2-5	CASTTRMGAETQYF
TRBV24-1	TRBJ2-1	CATSEGLGYNEQFF
TRBV7-9	TRBJ1-3	CASSLSSGPSTIYF
TRBV10-3	TRBJ1-3	CAISDGTGSGNTIYF
TRBV7-9	TRBJ1-1	CASGMPAWDTEAFF
TRBV20-1	TRBJ1-1	CSARDRALAKNTEAFF
TRBV14	TRBJ2-7	CASSPRGTSLAYEQYF